This TCR beta chain comes out of a study of blood T cell repertoires in COVID-19. At the level of the study: PBMCs, B-cell-depleted T cells, or T cells were the source of the cDNA or gDNA that made up the material.

Under the authors' procedure: How many nucleated cells were present was estimated from reference gene primer amplification. Measured with immunoSEQ multiplex PCR; TCRdb has only the in-frame clones, and not every one. V and J calls and clone size are copied from that table; D and trimming were computed from the DNA. The table lists approximately 210,000 clones, around 81% of them singletons. Across 20 to 25 US areas, participants ranged in age from 18 to 89 years. Cohort allocation depended upon clinical history that participants reported. Judged by abundance, this clone is large. V lost 6 bases and J lost 3; bases outside the gene matches: 5. Germline values: CDR1 SGHAT, CDR2 FQNNGV. The CDR3 spans 14 residues.

This rearrangement joins TRBV11-2 to TRBJ2-7; 10 positions agree with TRBD2. The receptor comes from a woman in her forties or fifties with acute COVID-19. Sequenced material: PBMCs or T cells enriched from blood (not recorded which). The CDR3: CASSFLAGVYEQYF. CDR3 sequence (DNA): TGTGCCAGCAGTTTTCTAGCGGGAGTCTACGAGCAGTACTTC.